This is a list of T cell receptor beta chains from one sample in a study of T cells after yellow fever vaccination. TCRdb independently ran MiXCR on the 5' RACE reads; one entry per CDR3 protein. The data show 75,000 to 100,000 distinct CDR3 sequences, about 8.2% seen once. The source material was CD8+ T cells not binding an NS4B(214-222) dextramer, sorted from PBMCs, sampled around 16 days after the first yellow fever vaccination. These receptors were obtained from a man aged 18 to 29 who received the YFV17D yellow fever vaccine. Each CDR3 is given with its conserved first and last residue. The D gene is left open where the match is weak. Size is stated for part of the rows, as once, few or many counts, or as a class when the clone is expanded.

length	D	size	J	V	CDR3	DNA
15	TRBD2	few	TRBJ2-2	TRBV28	CASRGGLGNTGELFF	TGTGCCAGCAGGGGGGGACTAGGGAACACCGGGGAGCTGTTTTTT
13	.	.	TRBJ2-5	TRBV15	CATSSAPQETHYF	TGTGCCACCAGCAGCGCCCCCCAAGAGACCCACTACTTC
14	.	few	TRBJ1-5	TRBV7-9	CASSPPMGNQPQHF	TGTGCCAGCAGTCCACCAATGGGCAATCAGCCCCAGCATTTT
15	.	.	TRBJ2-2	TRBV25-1	CASSHYRPETGELFF	TGTGCCAGCAGTCACTACCGGCCAGAAACCGGGGAGCTGTTTTTT
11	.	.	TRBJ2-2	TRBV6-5	CASFGTGELFF	TGTGCCAGCTTTGGCACCGGGGAGCTGTTTTTT
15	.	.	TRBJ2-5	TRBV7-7	CASSLGLEGQETQYF	TGTGCCAGCAGCTTAGGGCTAGAGGGACAAGAGACCCAGTACTTC
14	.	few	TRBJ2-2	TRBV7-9	CASSLRPVTGELFF	TGTGCCAGCAGCTTAAGGCCAGTGACCGGGGAGCTGTTTTTT
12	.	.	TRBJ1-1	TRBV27	CARATPGTEAFF	TGTGCCAGGGCGACCCCGGGCACTGAAGCTTTCTTT
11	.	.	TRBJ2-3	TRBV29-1	CSVTKTGTQYF	TGCAGCGTTACCAAAACGGGTACGCAGTATTTT
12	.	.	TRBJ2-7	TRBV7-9	CASSLSTVEQYF	TGTGCCAGCAGCTTAAGTACAGTCGAGCAGTACTTC
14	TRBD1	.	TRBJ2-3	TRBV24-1	CATSVGTGGDTQYF	TGTGCCACCAGTGTTGGGACAGGAGGAGATACGCAGTATTTT
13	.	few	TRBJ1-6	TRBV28	CASSLTRHSPLHF	TGTGCCAGCAGTTTAACCAGGCATTCACCCCTCCACTTT
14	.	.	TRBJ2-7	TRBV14	CASSLPGRDYEQYF	TGTGCCAGCAGCCTCCCGGGAAGGGACTACGAGCAGTACTTC
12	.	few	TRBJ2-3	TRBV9	CASSPSGNTQYF	TGTGCCAGCAGCCCGTCGGGGAATACGCAGTATTTT
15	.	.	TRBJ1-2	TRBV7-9	CASTGTPAWSYGYTF	TGTGCCAGCACCGGGACCCCCGCCTGGAGCTATGGCTACACCTTC
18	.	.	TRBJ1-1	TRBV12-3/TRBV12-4	CALSLTAATRARDTEAFF	TGTGCCCTCAGTTTGACCGCGGCAACTAGGGCTAGGGACACTGAAGCTTTCTTT
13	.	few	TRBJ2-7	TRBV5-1	CASSLADNYEQYF	TGCGCCAGCAGCTTGGCGGACAACTACGAGCAGTACTTC
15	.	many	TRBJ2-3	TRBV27	CATRLGGPIVNTQYF	TGTGCCACCAGACTAGGGGGCCCGATTGTTAATACGCAGTATTTT
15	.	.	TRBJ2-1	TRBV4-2	CASSNRFLGPNEQFF	TGTGCCAGCAGCAACCGTTTTCTTGGTCCGAATGAGCAGTTCTTC
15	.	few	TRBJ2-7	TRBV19	CASSIGALPSYEQYF	TGTGCCAGTAGTATTGGGGCACTTCCATCCTACGAGCAGTACTTC
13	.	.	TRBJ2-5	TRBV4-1	CASSQAQGKTQYF	TGCGCCAGCAGCCAAGCCCAGGGGAAGACCCAGTACTTC
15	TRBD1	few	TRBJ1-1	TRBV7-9	CASSSDRGPNTEAFF	TGTGCCAGCAGCTCGGACAGGGGCCCGAACACTGAAGCTTTCTTT
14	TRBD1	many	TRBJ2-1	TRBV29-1	CSVEVGDRVHEQFF	TGCAGCGTTGAAGTAGGCGACAGGGTGCATGAGCAGTTCTTC
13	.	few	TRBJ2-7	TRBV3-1	CASSQESFHEQYF	TGTGCCAGCAGCCAAGAAAGTTTCCACGAGCAGTACTTC
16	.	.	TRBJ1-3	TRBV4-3	CASTRTGDDLENTIYF	TGCGCCAGCACCAGAACGGGGGACGATTTGGAAAACACCATATATTTT
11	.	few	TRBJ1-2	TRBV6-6	CASRGYYGYTF	TGTGCCAGCAGGGGGTACTATGGCTACACCTTC
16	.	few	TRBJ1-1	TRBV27	CASRTGWGISNTEAFF	TGTGCCAGCCGGACGGGGTGGGGAATTTCGAACACTGAAGCTTTCTTT
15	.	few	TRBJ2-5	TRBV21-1	CASSKRQDRQETQYF	TGTGCCAGCAGCAAGAGGCAGGACCGCCAAGAGACCCAGTACTTC
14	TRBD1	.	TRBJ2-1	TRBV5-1	CASRKWDRGEEQFF	TGCGCCAGCAGAAAGTGGGACAGGGGAGAAGAGCAGTTCTTC
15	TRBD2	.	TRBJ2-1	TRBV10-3	CAISLKRGPNNEQFF	TGTGCCATCAGTTTAAAGCGGGGCCCCAACAATGAGCAGTTCTTC
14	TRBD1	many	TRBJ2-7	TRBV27	CASSLTGGHYEQYF	TGTGCCAGCAGCCTTACAGGGGGCCACTACGAGCAGTACTTC
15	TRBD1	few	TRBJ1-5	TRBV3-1	CASSQEAGGNQPQHF	TGTGCCAGCAGCCAAGAGGCAGGGGGTAATCAGCCCCAGCATTTT
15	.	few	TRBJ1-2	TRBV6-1	CASSSKGNNPYGYTF	TGTGCCAGCAGTAGCAAGGGGAATAATCCTTATGGCTACACCTTC
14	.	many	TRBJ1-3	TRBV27	CASSLKGSGNTIYF	TGTGCCAGCAGTTTAAAGGGGTCTGGAAACACCATATATTTT
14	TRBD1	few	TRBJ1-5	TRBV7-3	CASSLVTGDQPQHF	TGTGCCAGCAGCTTAGTCACAGGGGATCAGCCCCAGCATTTT
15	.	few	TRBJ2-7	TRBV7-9	CASSLEGSGSYEQYF	TGTGCCAGCAGCTTAGAAGGTAGCGGAAGCTACGAGCAGTACTTC
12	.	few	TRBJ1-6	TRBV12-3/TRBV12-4	CASAPGNSPLHF	TGTGCCAGCGCCCCCGGGAATTCACCCCTCCACTTT
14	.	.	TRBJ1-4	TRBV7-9	CASSSTRPFEKLFF	TGTGCCAGCAGCTCGACACGGCCTTTTGAAAAACTGTTTTTT